This T cell receptor (beta chain) was recorded in a study of T cell responses to AZD1222 COVID-19 vaccine. Whole-study results and caveats: The donors showed a predominance of white British ancestry and of females, with possible underestimation of clonal diversity.

Notes on this clone: Antigen: not known.

The CDR3 loop spans 13 amino acids. The V gene lost 7 bases and the J gene lost 7 bases, with 20 bases spanning the gap. CDR1 is SQVTM, CDR2 ANQGSEA, per germline. TCRdb keeps only in-frame clones here, not all; method: immunoSEQ multiplex PCR. The table shows 150,000 or so clones, with around 88% occurring only once. The material sequenced was peripheral blood, taken on day 0 of AZD1222 vaccination. The clonotype was recovered from an adult in good health. The gene calls are TRBV29-1 and TRBJ2-7; the D gene could be TRBD1 or TRBD2 (5 bases each). CDR3 nucleotides: TGCAGCGCGGGAAACAGGAACCCCCCAGAGCAGTACTTC. It codes for CSAGNRNPPEQYF.